These 26 T cell receptor beta chains share one sample of origin, sequenced in a study of T cell responses to AZD1222 COVID-19 vaccine. Using immunoSEQ multiplex PCR, the repertoire was profiled, and TCRdb retains in-frame clones only, with some absent. The table includes tens of thousands of clones, roughly four fifths detected once. The specimen was peripheral blood, collected 28 days after the second AZD1222 dose. Receptor source: an adult who received the AZD1222 COVID-19 vaccine.

The V call is TRBV6-6, the J call TRBJ2-5; 8 bases line up with TRBD2. Germline CDR1 MNHNY, CDR2 SVGAGI (reference sequence). V shed 7 bases and J 6 bases; nucleotides not matched to a gene: 13. The CDR3 runs to 15 residues. CDR3 DNA sequence: TGTGCCAGCATTCCTTCTGCGGGAGGTAGGAAGACCCAGTACTTC. Translation gives CASIPSAGGRKTQYF.

This chain uses TRBV7-8 with TRBJ2-7; D unresolved. The CDR3 runs to 14 residues. Germline V gene lookup returns CDR1 SGHVS and CDR2 FQNEAQ. Trimming stripped 1 base from V and 3 bases from J, with 10 bases between. The CDR3 here is CASSLVVTGYEQYF. In nucleotides, the CDR3 is TGTGCCAGCAGCTTAGTCGTCACCGGCTACGAGCAGTACTTC.

The genes are TRBV12-3 or TRBV12-4 and TRBJ2-3; D is unresolved. Trimming left V 5 bases short and J 5 bases short, with 11 bases between. The CDR3 is made up of 13 amino acids. CDR3 in amino acids: CASSRGRRDTQYF. CDR3 in DNA: TGTGCCAGCAGTAGAGGTCGCCGAGATACGCAGTATTTT.

This sequence joins TRBV28 and TRBJ2-3; 7 nucleotides match TRBD2. The V and J ends lost 6 bases and 2 bases, in that order; junction bases with no gene match: 5. Germline V lookup: CDR1 MDHEN, CDR2 SYDVKM. The CDR3 totals 14 residues. The CDR3 DNA reads TGTGCCAGCAGCTCGAGCGGGACCACAGATACGCAGTATTTT. Translation: CASSSSGTTDTQYF. Based on the CDR3 plus reference TRBV28 and TRBJ2-3, the full variable domain is DVKVTQSSRYLVKRTGEKVFLECVQDMDHENMFWYRQDPGLGLRLIYFSYDVKMKEKGDIPEGYSVSREKKERFSLILESASTNQTSMYLCASSSSGTTDTQYFGPGTRLTVL.

The rearrangement links TRBV30 to TRBJ1-4, with unresolved D. The CDR3 has 14 amino acids. Trimming left V 2 bases short and J 4 bases short, with 11 bases between. In germline, CDR1 is GTSNPN, CDR2 SVGIG (reference sequence). CDR3: CAWSTPDGNEKLFF. In nucleotides, the CDR3 is TGTGCCTGGAGTACGCCGGACGGTAATGAAAAACTGTTTTTT.

The genes are TRBV28 and TRBJ1-2; 8 bases are a match to TRBD1. V was clipped by 2 bases and J by 1 base; unmatched bases: 6. In germline, CDR1 is MDHEN, CDR2 SYDVKM. This CDR3 is built from 16 residues. The DNA of the CDR3 is TGTGCCAGCAGTTTAGGAGGACAGGGACGTAACTATGGCTACACCTTC. Its protein product is CASSLGGQGRNYGYTF.

J is TRBJ2-2 and V is TRBV10-3; 9 nucleotides agree with TRBD2. Trimming removed 6 bases from V and 5 bases from J; junction bases left unmatched: 10. The CDR3 totals 16 residues. The germline V gene encodes CDR1 ENHRY and CDR2 SYGVKD. DNA of the CDR3: TGTGCCATCAGAGTGGGGGTAGCGGGGGATACCGGGGAGCTGTTTTTT. The encoded protein is CAIRVGVAGDTGELFF.

This chain joins TRBV9 and TRBJ1-1; perhaps TRBD1 as D (5 bases). V lost 0 bases to trimming and J lost 10 bases, with 13 bases between them. The germline gives CDR1 SGDLS, CDR2 YYNGEE. The CDR3 contains 13 residues. CDR3 residues: CASSVGQGLIAFF. CDR3 DNA: TGTGCCAGCAGCGTAGGCCAGGGACTTATAGCTTTCTTT.

The genes are TRBV20-1 and TRBJ2-5, with D hard to call. Trimming took off 1 base at V and 4 bases at J, with 4 bases between the two ends. CDR1 DFQATT and CDR2 SNEGSKA come from the germline V gene (reference sequence). The CDR3 has 11 amino acids. This CDR3 is CSARVRETQYF. CDR3 nucleotides: TGCAGTGCTAGAGTAAGAGAGACCCAGTACTTC.

This chain joins TRBV6-5 and TRBJ2-3; D is ambiguous. CDR1 is MNHEY, CDR2 SVGAGI, per germline. CDR3 size: 14 residues. V dropped 6 bases and J dropped 1 base, with 11 bases sitting between them. The CDR3 loop is CASRRLLGTDTQYF. CDR3 nucleotide sequence: TGTGCCAGCAGACGACTGCTCGGCACAGATACGCAGTATTTT.

The rearrangement links TRBV5-8 to TRBJ2-5; a weak D match, TRBD1 (6 bases). CDR1 and CDR2 from the germline V gene are SGHTS and YDEGEE. The germline V and J ends were trimmed by 6 bases and 4 bases, with 16 bases remaining between them. The CDR3 is made up of 14 amino acids. The CDR3 DNA reads as TGTGCCAGCAACGATGGGGGCAGGGGAGAGACCCAGTACTTC. Its protein is CASNDGGRGETQYF. Complete variable domain (other parts from reference TRBV5-8 and TRBJ2-5): EAGVTQSPTHLIKTRGQQATLRCSPISGHTSVYWYQQALGLGLQFLLWYDEGEERNRGNFPPRFSGRQFPNYSSELNVNALELEDSALYLCASNDGGRGETQYFGPGTRLLVL.

The V and J genes are TRBV7-9 and TRBJ1-2; TRBD1 matches 9 bases. From germline, CDR1 is SEHNR and CDR2 FQNEAQ (reference sequence). With 1 base clipped from V and 6 bases from J, the junction kept 9 bases outside the gene matches. The CDR3 is 16 amino acids. CDR3 protein: CASSLELRRTGDGYTF. The CDR3 bases are TGTGCCAGCAGCTTAGAATTACGTCGGACAGGGGATGGCTACACCTTC.

The rearrangement uses TRBV7-8 and TRBJ1-1, with unresolved D. V shed 5 bases and J shed 1 base, with 8 bases lying between them. The CDR3 covers 13 residues. Per germline, CDR1 SGHVS and CDR2 FQNEAQ. The CDR3 loop reads CASSARRNTEAFF. In DNA, the CDR3 is TGTGCCAGCAGCGCACGGAGGAACACTGAAGCTTTCTTT.

This chain links TRBV5-4 with TRBJ1-1; the match to TRBD1 covers 10 bases. Germline values: CDR1 SGHNT, CDR2 YYREEE (reference sequence). V lost 4 bases to trimming and J lost 4 bases; unmatched junction nucleotides: 7. The length of the CDR3 is 15 residues. CDR3 protein: CASSTRQGAVTEAFF. In DNA, the CDR3 is TGTGCCAGCAGCACCCGACAGGGGGCTGTCACTGAAGCTTTCTTT. The full variable domain, rest sourced from reference TRBV5-4 and TRBJ1-1, is ETGVTQSPTHLIKTRGQQVTLRCSSQSGHNTVSWYQQALGQGPQFIFQYYREEENGRGNFPPRFSGLQFPNYSSELNVNALELDDSALYLCASSTRQGAVTEAFFGQGTRLTVV.

The V gene is TRBV9, the J gene TRBJ2-7; TRBD2 might be the D (6 bases). The CDR3 is 15 amino acids. Per the germline V gene, CDR1 is SGDLS and CDR2 is YYNGEE. Trimming cost V 0 bases and J 3 bases, with 13 bases left between them. The CDR3 spells CASSVGGEPLYEQYF. The CDR3 DNA sequence: TGTGCCAGCAGCGTAGGGGGGGAGCCTCTCTACGAGCAGTACTTC.

V gene TRBV28 combines with J gene TRBJ1-3, with D possibly being TRBD1 (6 bases). This CDR3 is built from 15 residues. The germline V and J ends were trimmed by 4 bases and 4 bases, with 14 bases remaining between them. Germline V gene data show CDR1 as MDHEN and CDR2 as SYDVKM. DNA for the CDR3: TGTGCCAGCAGTTACCTAACAGGGTCCGGAAACACCATATATTTT. As protein: CASSYLTGSGNTIYF.

This chain links TRBV29-1 with TRBJ2-7; the match to TRBD1 covers 9 bases. Unmatched junction bases numbered 7, after V lost 7 bases and J lost 3 bases. Germline V CDR1 and CDR2: SQVTM, ANQGSEA. The length of the CDR3 is 13 residues. DNA for the CDR3: TGCAGCGGAAAGGGACAGGGACACTACGAGCAGTACTTC. Residues: CSGKGQGHYEQYF.

The chain combines TRBV28 with TRBJ1-4; the D gene is possibly TRBD1 (6 bases). From germline, CDR1 is MDHEN and CDR2 SYDVKM. The germline V and J ends were trimmed by 8 bases and 3 bases, with 10 bases remaining between them. The CDR3 length is 13 residues. CDR3 amino acids: CASGAGANEKLFF. The CDR3 DNA is TGTGCCAGCGGGGCAGGGGCTAATGAAAAACTGTTTTTT.

This clone was seen ten or more times. The rearrangement uses TRBV9 and TRBJ2-1; TRBD2 might be the D (6 bases). This CDR3 comprises 15 residues. V was trimmed by 2 bases and J by 9 bases, leaving 18 bases between them. CDR1 is SGDLS and CDR2 is YYNGEE in the germline V gene. CDR3 sequence: CASSVGGTGASEQFF. Here the CDR3 DNA reads TGTGCCAGCAGCGTTGGGGGGACGGGAGCCAGTGAGCAGTTCTTC.

This chain links TRBV7-2 with TRBJ2-7, with a possible D match to TRBD2 (6 bases). The CDR3 covers 15 residues. CDR1 SGHTA and CDR2 FQGNSA come from the germline V gene. The germline V and J ends were trimmed by 6 bases and 3 bases, with 18 bases remaining between them. The CDR3 nucleotides read TGTGCCAGCAGTTATCTAGCCGGGAGTAGCTACGAGCAGTACTTC. It yields the protein CASSYLAGSSYEQYF.

The rearrangement links TRBV27 to TRBJ2-1, with 7 bases matching TRBD2. This CDR3 spans 15 amino acids. V was pared by 5 bases and J by 1 base, with 5 bases of the junction left unmatched. CDR1 and CDR2 (germline): MNHEY, SMNVEV (reference sequence). DNA of the CDR3: TGTGCCAGCAGTCCCGGACTAGTTTCCTACAATGAGCAGTTCTTC. Translation: CASSPGLVSYNEQFF.

This clone has a handful of counts. V gene TRBV18 combines with J gene TRBJ1-5; maybe TRBD1 (6 bases). Trimming left V 4 bases short and J 4 bases short, with 11 bases between. The germline V gene has CDR1 KGHSH and CDR2 LQKENI. The CDR3 has 14 amino acids. CDR3 amino acids: CASSLGQSNQPQHF. The CDR3 DNA follows: TGTGCCAGCTCACTTGGACAGTCGAATCAGCCCCAGCATTTT.

V is TRBV3-1 (or the pseudogene TRBV3-2) and J is TRBJ1-4; no clear D gene. V was cut by 4 bases and J by 5 bases, with 14 bases left in between. The CDR3 has 15 residues. CDR1 is LGHDT, CDR2 YNNKEL, per germline (reference sequence). This chain's CDR3 is CASSLPATANEKLFF. DNA for the CDR3: TGTGCCAGCAGCCTCCCCGCCACAGCGAATGAAAAACTGTTTTTT.

The J gene is TRBJ2-2, the V gene TRBV24-1, with 7 bases aligning to TRBD1. CDR3 length: 15 residues. CDR1 and CDR2 (germline): KGHDR, SFDVKD. The V and J ends lost 3 bases and 6 bases, in that order; junction bases with no gene match: 6. The CDR3 DNA reads TGTGCCACCAGTGATCCAAAGGGGGCTCCCGGGGAGCTGTTTTTT. Protein: CATSDPKGAPGELFF.

The V and J genes are TRBV19 and TRBJ2-1, with D maybe TRBD1 (6 bases). Germline values: CDR1 LNHDA, CDR2 SQIVND (reference sequence). The CDR3 loop spans 14 amino acids. The V gene lost 5 bases and the J gene lost 16 bases, with 24 bases spanning the gap. The CDR3 nucleotides read TGTGCCAGTAGTCCGGGACATTTAATGGTGTCGTTCTTCTTC. As protein: CASSPGHLMVSFFF.

This clone showed up just once. This chain links TRBV28 with TRBJ2-1; 8 bases map to TRBD2. V lost 4 bases to trimming and J lost 5 bases; unmatched junction nucleotides: 7. The CDR3 contains 15 residues. The germline V gene encodes CDR1 MDHEN and CDR2 SYDVKM. The CDR3 protein is CASSSSGRLNNEQFF. CDR3 nucleotide sequence: TGTGCCAGCAGTTCAAGCGGGAGACTTAACAATGAGCAGTTCTTC.